These 32 T cell receptor beta chains originate from one sample sequenced in a study of CD8+CD57+ T cells in acquired aplastic anemia (dated by TCRdb to the late 2010s). The instrument was an Illumina HiSeq 2000. Genomic DNA was used as template for profiling of TCR beta VDJ combinations and CDR3 sequences. In TCRdb, the public reads were trimmed at Q25 with fastp and aligned with MiXCR, with productive beta chains retained. CDR3 protein duplicates are merged, each entry listing the most common genes and DNA. Here the sample has some 140,000 distinct CDR3 sequences; 40% to 65% occur a single time. The ten largest clones add up to approximately 12% of the sample. Expansion of CD8+CD57+ cells had been shown by flow cytometry in the patients chosen for sequencing. Input material: sorted CD4+, CD8+, or CD8+CD57+ T cells (not recorded which) from PBMCs. These receptors all stem from a human donor with aplastic anemia.

The J gene is TRBJ1-4, the V gene TRBV25-1; D perhaps matches TRBD1 (6 bases). Germline-derived CDR1 and CDR2 are MGHDK and SYGVNS. The CDR3 has 13 amino acids. The ends were cut back, 6 bases at V and 3 bases at J, with 8 bases in the middle. This chain's CDR3 is CASRQGANEKLFF. CDR3 nucleotide sequence: TGTGCCAGCAGACAGGGAGCTAATGAAAAACTGTTTTTT.

CDR3 in amino acids: CASSPSPAQGISYNEQFF. The CDR3 bases are TGTGCCAGCAGCCCGAGCCCGGCCCAGGGAATCTCCTACAATGAGCAGTTCTTC. The V and J genes are TRBV3-1 and TRBJ2-1, with D possibly TRBD1 on 5 matching bases. V dropped 4 bases and J dropped 0 bases, with 19 bases sitting between them. The CDR3 spans 18 residues. In germline, CDR1 is LGHDT, CDR2 YNNKEL (reference sequence).

This clonotype was counted only a few times. The conserved final phenylalanine or tryptophan is absent from the CDR3, which likely points to a read error. The V call is TRBV6-5, the J call TRBJ1-3; D not resolved. V shed 4 bases and J shed 1 base, with 8 bases lying between them. The CDR3 is 14 amino acids. The germline gives CDR1 MNHEY, CDR2 SVGAGI. CDR3: CASSSTPSGNTIYL. CDR3 nucleotides: TGTGCCAGCAGTTCCACCCCTTCTGGAAACACCATATATCTT.

J is TRBJ1-3 and V is TRBV15; no clear D gene. The V end lost 0 bases, the J end lost 7 bases, and 10 bases lay between the germline ends. There are 14 residues in the CDR3. CDR1 and CDR2 (germline): LNHNV, YYDKDF (reference sequence). As DNA, the CDR3 is TGTGCCACCAGCAGAGATACAACCCGGAACACCATATATTTT. Its protein product is CATSRDTTRNTIYF.

There are many counts of this clonotype. This rearrangement joins TRBV2 to TRBJ2-7; 7 bases agree with TRBD2. Germline lookup yields CDR1 SNHLY and CDR2 FYNNEI. The CDR3 contains 16 residues. With 3 bases clipped from V and 9 bases from J, the junction kept 17 bases outside the gene matches. The chain's CDR3 is CASSEGEGPPGSRQYF. CDR3 bases: TGTGCCAGCAGTGAGGGGGAGGGGCCCCCGGGATCGCGGCAGTACTTC. Full variable domain (missing parts from reference TRBV2 and TRBJ2-7): EPEVTQTPSHQVTQMGQEVILRCVPISNHLYFYWYRQILGQKVEFLVSFYNNEISEKSEIFDDQFSVERPDGSNFTLKIRSTKLEDSAMYFCASSEGEGPPGSRQYFGPGTRLTVT.

As concerns this clonotype: A single base separates this from a much larger clone, so it may be a read error. The chain links TRBV6-4 to TRBJ2-1, with 14 bases matching TRBD2. The CDR3 runs 15 residues. Germline CDR1 reads MRHNA; CDR2 reads SNTAGT. The chain's CDR3 is CASSDGTSGGNGQFF. The CDR3 DNA is TGTGCCAGCAGTGACGGGACTAGCGGGGGTAATGGGCAGTTCTTC.

This sequence joins TRBV4-3 and TRBJ1-2, with D perhaps matching TRBD1 (5 bases). Trimming pared 0 bases from V and 4 bases from J, leaving 15 bases between. The CDR3 consists of 16 residues. Germline loops: CDR1 LGHNA, CDR2 YSLEER. The CDR3 sequence: CASSQERGNLVYGYTF. The CDR3 DNA is TGCGCCAGCAGCCAAGAGCGGGGGAATCTGGTCTATGGCTACACCTTC.

At least ten counts were recorded for this clonotype. The V and J genes are TRBV19 and TRBJ2-1, with TRBD2 identical over 8 bases. Germline trimming cut 6 bases from V and 2 bases from J; bases unmatched to any gene: 3. Germline-derived CDR1 and CDR2 are LNHDA and SQIVND (reference sequence). CDR3 size: 14 residues. For the CDR3, the DNA is TGTGCCAGTAGCTACGGGGGGGCCTACAATGAGCAGTTCTTC. This gives the protein CASSYGGAYNEQFF. The full variable domain, completed using reference TRBV19 and TRBJ2-1, is DGGITQSPKYLFRKEGQNVTLSCEQNLNHDAMYWYRQDPGQGLRLIYYSQIVNDFQKGDIAEGYSVSREKKESFPLTVTSAQKNPTAFYLCASSYGGAYNEQFFGPGTRLTVL.

This rearrangement joins TRBV2 to TRBJ2-5; D is undetermined. Looked up from germline, CDR1 is SNHLY and CDR2 is FYNNEI. The CDR3 totals 10 residues. V lost 3 bases, J lost 14 bases, and 10 bases lay in between. The CDR3 protein is CASSDSKAYF. DNA of the CDR3: TGTGCCAGCAGTGATTCAAAGGCTTACTTC.

In regard to this clonotype: At one boundary the junction diverges from the germline segment, which might be a read error. The chain recombines TRBV6-1 with TRBJ2-5, with 15 bases fitting TRBD2. Germline values: CDR1 MNHNS, CDR2 SASEGT. The CDR3 runs to 20 residues. CDR3 bases: TGTGTCAGCAGTGTGATTGGACTAGCGGGGGGGCCTGGGGTCGGAGAGACCCAGTACTTC. This sequence encodes CVSSVIGLAGGPGVGETQYF.

Ten or more counts support this clonotype. This chain joins TRBV15 and TRBJ2-1, with 7 positions matching TRBD1. CDR1 is LNHNV and CDR2 is YYDKDF in the germline V gene (reference sequence). The CDR3 is 15 residues long. After removal of 7 bases from V and 7 bases from J, the junction contained 13 bases not matched to a gene. The CDR3 DNA reads as TGTGCCACCAAAAGGGACCGGGACAGTTTTAATGAGCAGTTCTTC. Residues: CATKRDRDSFNEQFF.

Regarding this clonotype: One end of the junction varies from germline; a read error may be responsible. The rearrangement joins TRBV10-3 to TRBJ1-6, with D perhaps TRBD1 (6 bases). Germline V gene sequence: CDR1 ENHRY, CDR2 SYGVKD. CDR3 length equals 13 residues. The DNA of the CDR3 is TGTGCCAGCAGTCAGTCAGGGGATTCACCCCTCCACTTT. Its translation: CASSQSGDSPLHF.

Only a few counts were recorded for this clonotype. J is TRBJ2-3 and V is TRBV7-6, with D unclear. V lost 7 bases and J lost 2, with 10 bases in between. The CDR3 extends over 13 amino acids. Germline CDR1 SGHVS, CDR2 FNYEAQ. CDR3 bases: TGTGCCAGCACCCCAGGCCACACAGATACGCAGTATTTT. Translation gives CASTPGHTDTQYF.

A few counts support this clonotype. The CDR3 here is CAISGGSSSEKLFF. In DNA form, the CDR3 reads TGTGCCATCAGCGGGGGATCGTCATCTGAAAAACTGTTTTTT. The V call is TRBV10-3, the J call TRBJ1-4; perhaps TRBD1 as D (5 bases). V was clipped by 6 bases and J by 7 bases, with 15 bases between them. Germline-derived CDR1 and CDR2 are ENHRY and SYGVKD. The CDR3 runs 14 residues.

This clonotype was seen repeatedly, ten times or more. The chain joins TRBV10-3 to TRBJ1-4, with 8 positions matching TRBD1. CDR3 length equals 14 residues. J gave up 2 bases and V 5 bases, and 1 base lay outside the gene matches. Germline values: CDR1 ENHRY, CDR2 SYGVKD. The chain's CDR3 is CAISPGGTNEKLFF. The CDR3 nucleotides are TGTGCCATCAGTCCAGGGGGCACTAATGAAAAACTGTTTTTT.

The chain links TRBV6-1 to TRBJ2-4; TRBD1 agrees at 8 bases. The CDR3 length is 14 residues. CDR1 is MNHNS, CDR2 SASEGT, per germline. With 8 bases clipped from V and 8 bases from J, the junction kept 11 bases outside the gene matches. CDR3 DNA sequence: TGTGCCAGCGCCCCAGGGGGCGATATGGACATTCAGTACTTC. It translates to CASAPGGDMDIQYF.

As to this clonotype: Given the absence of the conserved phenylalanine or tryptophan at the CDR3 end, a read error is likely. The limits of the CDR3 on the DNA are not certain, so only TCRdb's listed CDR3 is given. V is TRBV5-1 and J is TRBJ2-7; no DNA check was done on the table's D call, TRBD1. Germline lookup yields CDR1 SGHRS and CDR2 YFSETQ. The CDR3 numbers 17 amino acids, ends counted. CDR3 amino acids: CASSRGTGGMASYERYS.

The table lists this clonotype with many counts. The CDR3 nucleotides read TGTGCCAGTAGTCCTGGACAGGGCTGGGATGAGCAGTTCTTC. Protein product: CASSPGQGWDEQFF. This rearrangement joins TRBV19 to TRBJ2-1; TRBD1 matches 8 bases. V lost 5 bases and J lost 8; bases outside the gene matches: 8. The CDR3 sequence is 14 residues long. CDR1 and CDR2 from the germline V gene are LNHDA and SQIVND (reference sequence).

The table lists this clonotype with a count of one. V and J are TRBV20-1 and TRBJ1-2; D ambiguous. Germline V lookup: CDR1 DFQATT, CDR2 SNEGSKA (reference sequence). Trimming shortened V by 8 bases and J by 3 bases, and 4 bases separated the two germline ends. This CDR3 contains 9 residues. CDR3 DNA sequence: TGCAGTCCTGACTATGGCTACACCTTC. This codes for CSPDYGYTF.

This clonotype came up a few times. The CDR3 nucleotides read TGTGCCAGCAGCTTGGGACGGACCTACGAGCAGTACTTC. Translated, it gives CASSLGRTYEQYF. J is TRBJ2-7 and V is TRBV7-3, with D possibly called TRBD1 or TRBD2 (5 bases each). Germline V gene sequence: CDR1 SGHTA, CDR2 FQGTGA. With 3 bases removed from V and 2 bases from J, the gap between germline ends came to 8 bases. CDR3 length equals 13 residues.

Only a few counts were recorded for this clonotype. This chain connects TRBV27 to TRBJ2-7; TRBD1 might be the D (5 bases). CDR1 and CDR2 (germline): MNHEY, SMNVEV (reference sequence). V lost 2 bases, J lost 3 bases, and 20 bases lay in between. CDR3 size: 17 residues. The CDR3 DNA follows: TGTGCCAGCAGTTTACTGACAGCCTCCGGTCTCCACTACGAGCAGTACTTC. Its translation: CASSLLTASGLHYEQYF.

This clonotype was picked up many times. The chain links TRBV5-6 to TRBJ1-2; D is possibly TRBD1 (5 bases). With 4 bases removed from V and 1 base from J, the gap between germline ends came to 17 bases. Germline CDR1 SGHDT, CDR2 YYEEEE. This CDR3 spans 16 amino acids. CDR3 sequence (DNA): TGTGCCAGCAGCGCCGACAGAACGACCCTTAACTATGGCTACACCTTC. As protein: CASSADRTTLNYGYTF.

This clonotype was found many times. The rearrangement joins TRBV4-1 to TRBJ2-7; tentatively, D is TRBD1 or TRBD2 (5 bases each). The V gene's germline CDR1 is MGHRA and CDR2 YSYEKL. V gave up 2 bases and J gave up 2 bases, with 13 bases separating them. The CDR3 is 15 residues long. In nucleotides, the CDR3 is TGCGCCAGCAGCCAACGCCAGGGAGAGGCCTACGAGCAGTACTTC. It yields the protein CASSQRQGEAYEQYF.

This clonotype was detected many times. The rearrangement joins TRBV4-3 to TRBJ1-3; TRBD1 matches 7 bases. CDR3 length: 17 amino acids. The trim removed 0 bases at V and 3 bases at J, leaving 8 bases unmatched. Germline V CDR1 and CDR2: LGHNA, YSLEER. The CDR3 DNA sequence: TGCGCCAGCAGCCAAGATTGGAACAGGGGAGATGGAAACACCATATATTTT. Its protein product is CASSQDWNRGDGNTIYF.

This sequence joins TRBV28 and TRBJ2-7; 8 nucleotides align to TRBD2. V dropped 4 bases and J dropped 2; count of bases not matched to a gene: 7. This CDR3 region has 15 residues. Germline lookup yields CDR1 MDHEN and CDR2 SYDVKM. CDR3: CASSSPLAGAYEQYF. The CDR3 bases are TGTGCCAGCAGTTCGCCCCTAGCGGGTGCCTACGAGCAGTACTTC. Full variable domain (missing parts from reference TRBV28 and TRBJ2-7): DVKVTQSSRYLVKRTGEKVFLECVQDMDHENMFWYRQDPGLGLRLIYFSYDVKMKEKGDIPEGYSVSREKKERFSLILESASTNQTSMYLCASSSPLAGAYEQYFGPGTRLTVT.

V gene TRBV6-2 or TRBV6-3 combines with J gene TRBJ2-2; 9 bases are shared with TRBD2. The length of the CDR3 is 17 residues. Germline-derived CDR1 and CDR2 are MNHEY and SVGEGT. Germline trimming cut 4 bases from V and 3 bases from J; bases unmatched to any gene: 9. CDR3 protein: CASSFDRGGADTGELFF. In nucleotides, the CDR3 is TGTGCCAGCAGTTTCGATCGCGGGGGGGCCGACACCGGGGAGCTGTTTTTT.

As for this clonotype: Because the CDR3 is missing its conserved closing phenylalanine or tryptophan, this is likely a read error. This chain connects TRBV10-3 to TRBJ1-5; D not resolved. Germline V gene data show CDR1 as ENHRY and CDR2 as SYGVKD. V lost 11 bases, J lost 3 bases, and 11 bases lay in between. CDR3 length: 12 residues. The CDR3 nucleotides read TGTGCCGCGGGTGGGAACAATCAGCCCCAGCATTTG. As protein: CAAGGNNQPQHL.

This chain links TRBV12-3 or TRBV12-4 with TRBJ2-7, with D tentatively TRBD1 (5 bases). V lost 1 base and J 9 bases, leaving 16 bases between the germline ends. This CDR3 is built from 14 residues. The DNA for the CDR3 is TGTGCCAGCAGTTTAGGGCAGGGTAAAGTAGGGCAGTACTTC. Translation: CASSLGQGKVGQYF.

About this clonotype itself: A much larger clonotype is one base distant, so this may be a read error. The chain combines TRBV5-1 with TRBJ1-1; 7 bases are shared with TRBD1. This CDR3 is built from 17 residues. Germline lookup yields CDR1 SGHRS and CDR2 YFSETQ. With 4 bases clipped from V and 4 bases from J, the junction kept 16 bases outside the gene matches. CDR3 bases: TGCGCCAGCAGCCATCCGACCTCTTTAAACAGGGGCACTGAAGCTTTCTTT. It specifies CASSHPTSLNRGTEAFF.

V gene TRBV5-1 combines with J gene TRBJ1-1; D remains unclear. CDR1 SGHRS and CDR2 YFSETQ come from the germline V gene. Trimming left V 6 bases short and J 1 base short, with 13 bases between. CDR3 length: 14 amino acids. The CDR3 is CASIPGPSNTEAFF. The CDR3 DNA sequence: TGCGCCAGCATACCCGGGCCCTCGAACACTGAAGCTTTCTTT.

The gene calls are TRBV6-1 and TRBJ2-7, with D unresolved. The V gene lost 1 base and the J gene lost 7 bases, with 5 bases spanning the gap. The CDR3 is made up of 11 amino acids. Germline CDR1 MNHNS, CDR2 SASEGT. This CDR3 is CASSEVGEQYF. In nucleotides, the CDR3 is TGTGCCAGCAGTGAAGTTGGAGAGCAGTACTTC.

This clonotype was seen a few times. The V gene is TRBV20-1, the J gene TRBJ2-6; 7 positions match TRBD1. The CDR3 contains 15 residues. Looked up from germline, CDR1 is DFQATT and CDR2 is SNEGSKA (reference sequence). V shed 4 bases and J 0 bases; nucleotides not matched to a gene: 3. The CDR3 DNA follows: TGCAGTGCTATACAGGGGTCCTCTGGGGCCAACGTCCTGACTTTC. Its protein product is CSAIQGSSGANVLTF.